The 12 T cell receptor beta chains below were found in one sample sequenced in a study of T cells in Graves' hyperthyroidism and ophthalmopathy. RNA transcripts yielded amplified TCR beta CDR3 regions. In the first-round RT-PCR of the TCR CDR3, the HTBI primer set was used. Each CDR3 protein is one row after TCRdb ran MiXCR on the multiplex PCR reads. The sample consists of approximately 600,000 distinct CDR3 sequences, around 15% of them appearing once. The sequenced sample consisted of blood. These receptors originate from a woman between 35 and 50 years old with Graves' ophthalmopathy.

This clonotype was picked up many times. The chain joins TRBV12-3 or TRBV12-4 to TRBJ1-5, with 10 bases fitting TRBD1. The V segment lost 1 base and the J segment 0 bases; nucleotides outside the gene matches: 6. This CDR3 spans 18 amino acids. CDR3: CASSLGTGGELSNQPQHF. In nucleotides, the CDR3 is TGTGCCAGCAGTTTAGGGACAGGGGGTGAACTTAGCAATCAGCCCCAGCATTTT.

This chain connects TRBV4-1 to TRBJ1-5, with a possible D match to TRBD1 (5 bases). Germline V CDR1 and CDR2: MGHRA, YSYEKL. The CDR3 runs 15 residues. Trimming left V 2 bases short and J 1 base short, with 9 bases between. DNA of the CDR3: TGCGCCAGCAGCCAAACCAGGGACAGCAATCAGCCCCAGCATTTT. This translates into CASSQTRDSNQPQHF.

There are many counts of this clonotype. This chain uses TRBV27 with TRBJ2-7; 9 bases align to TRBD2. The CDR3 totals 14 residues. V shed 5 bases and J 6 bases; nucleotides not matched to a gene: 8. CDR1 is MNHEY and CDR2 is SMNVEV in the germline V gene (reference sequence). This chain's CDR3 is CASSPRTSVGEQYF. The CDR3 nucleotides read TGTGCCAGCAGTCCCCGGACTAGCGTAGGCGAGCAGTACTTC.

The rearrangement joins TRBV28 to TRBJ1-6; no clear D. The CDR3 covers 14 residues. The germline V gene encodes CDR1 MDHEN and CDR2 SYDVKM. Trimming took off 3 bases at V and 12 bases at J, with 15 bases between the two ends. The CDR3 sequence: CASSLSPRGLPLHF. The DNA for the CDR3 is TGTGCCAGCAGTTTGTCTCCACGAGGTTTACCCCTCCACTTT.

This clonotype came up many times. This chain joins TRBV27 and TRBJ2-7; 9 positions agree with TRBD2. Germline V gives CDR1 MNHEY, CDR2 SMNVEV (reference sequence). The CDR3 has 15 residues. V dropped 4 bases and J dropped 4; count of bases not matched to a gene: 8. Here the CDR3 DNA reads TGTGCCAGCAGTTCAGGGACAGCGGGAGGATACGAGCAGTACTTC. Translated, it gives CASSSGTAGGYEQYF.

At least ten counts were recorded for this clonotype. At one end, the junction sequence differs from germline, possibly due to a read error. V is TRBV5-1 and J is TRBJ2-5; TRBD2 aligns across 7 bases. Looked up from germline, CDR1 is SGHRS and CDR2 is YFSETQ. The CDR3 totals 14 residues. This CDR3 reads CASSLAGVEETQYF. The CDR3 coding sequence is TGTGCCAGCAGCTTGGCGGGAGTGGAAGAGACCCAGTACTTC.

This clonotype was seen many times. V gene TRBV2 combines with J gene TRBJ1-2; no firm D call. The CDR3 extends over 13 amino acids. Trimming cost V 5 bases and J 4 bases, with 11 bases left between them. Germline values: CDR1 SNHLY, CDR2 FYNNEI. The CDR3 loop is CASSLDGSYGYTF. DNA for the CDR3: TGTGCCAGCAGTTTGGACGGAAGCTATGGCTACACCTTC.

This clonotype has at least ten counts. The chain recombines TRBV12-3 or TRBV12-4 with TRBJ2-2; 9 nucleotides align to TRBD2. V was clipped by 6 bases and J by 4 bases; unmatched bases: 15. The CDR3 length is 18 residues. The CDR3 DNA is TGTGCCAGCAGCCGGTGGCGGGAGGGCCAGGTCGGCACCGGGGAGCTGTTTTTT. Protein product: CASSRWREGQVGTGELFF.

The rearrangement joins TRBV29-1 to TRBJ2-7, with a weak D call TRBD2 (5 bases). CDR1 SQVTM and CDR2 ANQGSEA come from the germline V gene. The CDR3 contains 13 residues. Trimming cost V 7 bases and J 1 base, with 14 bases left between them. CDR3 nucleotides: TGCAGCGCTCTGGGAGTTACGTCCTACGAGCAGTACTTC. Its protein product is CSALGVTSYEQYF.

This clonotype came up a few times. V and J are TRBV6-1 and TRBJ1-6, with 9 bases identical to TRBD1. Germline-derived CDR1 and CDR2 are MNHNS and SASEGT. There are 15 residues in the CDR3. The J segment lost 6 bases and the V segment lost 6 bases, leaving 6 bases of the junction unmatched. The CDR3 DNA sequence: TGTGCCAGCAGAGATTCGACAGGGGGTAATTCACCCCTCCACTTT. This sequence encodes CASRDSTGGNSPLHF.

This clonotype was counted many times. The chain is built from TRBV30 and TRBJ1-2, with D possibly being TRBD1 (5 bases). The CDR3 totals 15 residues. Germline V CDR1 and CDR2: GTSNPN, SVGIG (reference sequence). Trimming removed 0 bases at V and 7 bases at J, with 18 bases between. CDR3: CAWSVDQGRYLGYTF. The CDR3 DNA reads TGTGCCTGGAGTGTGGATCAGGGCCGATATCTTGGCTACACCTTC.

This clonotype was picked up many times. The chain is built from TRBV12-3 or TRBV12-4 and TRBJ1-1; D not resolved. The V and J ends lost 5 bases and 3 bases respectively, with 7 bases between them. This CDR3 comprises 12 residues. CDR3 nucleotide sequence: TGTGCCAGCAGTCTATTATACACTGAAGCTTTCTTT. Protein: CASSLLYTEAFF.